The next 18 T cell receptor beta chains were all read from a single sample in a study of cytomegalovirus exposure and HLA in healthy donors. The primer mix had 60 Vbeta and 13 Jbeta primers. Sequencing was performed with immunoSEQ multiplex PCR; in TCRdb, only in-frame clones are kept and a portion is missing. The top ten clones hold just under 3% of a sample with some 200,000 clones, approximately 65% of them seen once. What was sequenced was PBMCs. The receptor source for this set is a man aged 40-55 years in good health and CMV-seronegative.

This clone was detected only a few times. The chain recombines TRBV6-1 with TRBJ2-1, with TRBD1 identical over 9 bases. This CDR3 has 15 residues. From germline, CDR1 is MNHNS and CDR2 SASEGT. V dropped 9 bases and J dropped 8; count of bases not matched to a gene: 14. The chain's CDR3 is CASKRETGGWHEQFF. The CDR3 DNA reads TGTGCCAGTAAACGGGAAACAGGGGGCTGGCATGAGCAGTTCTTC.

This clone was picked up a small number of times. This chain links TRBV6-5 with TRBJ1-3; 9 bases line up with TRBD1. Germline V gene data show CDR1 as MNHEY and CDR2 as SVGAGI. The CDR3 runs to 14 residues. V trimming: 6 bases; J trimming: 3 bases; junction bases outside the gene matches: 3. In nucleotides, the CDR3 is TGTGCCAGCAGGGGACAGGGAGTTGGAAACACCATATATTTT. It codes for CASRGQGVGNTIYF.

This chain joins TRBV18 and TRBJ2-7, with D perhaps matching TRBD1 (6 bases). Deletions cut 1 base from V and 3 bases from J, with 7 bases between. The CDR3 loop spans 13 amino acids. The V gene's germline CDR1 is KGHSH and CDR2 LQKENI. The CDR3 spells CASSPRDNYEQYF. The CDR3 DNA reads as TGTGCCAGCTCACCACGGGACAACTACGAGCAGTACTTC.

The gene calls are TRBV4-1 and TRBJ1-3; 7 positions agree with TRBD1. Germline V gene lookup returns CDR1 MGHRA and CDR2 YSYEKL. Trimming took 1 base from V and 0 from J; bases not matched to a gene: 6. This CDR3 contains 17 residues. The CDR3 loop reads CASSQGDRDSSGNTIYF. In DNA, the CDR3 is TGCGCCAGCAGCCAAGGGGACAGAGATAGCTCTGGAAACACCATATATTTT.

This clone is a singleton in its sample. This CDR3 reads CASRRTGDQETQYF. The CDR3 DNA follows: TGCGCCAGCCGACGGACAGGGGACCAAGAGACCCAGTACTTC. This chain links TRBV5-1 with TRBJ2-5, with 9 bases identical to TRBD1. V lost 7 bases, J lost 0 bases, and 4 bases stayed unmatched. Germline V gene data show CDR1 as SGHRS and CDR2 as YFSETQ. The CDR3 is 14 amino acids.

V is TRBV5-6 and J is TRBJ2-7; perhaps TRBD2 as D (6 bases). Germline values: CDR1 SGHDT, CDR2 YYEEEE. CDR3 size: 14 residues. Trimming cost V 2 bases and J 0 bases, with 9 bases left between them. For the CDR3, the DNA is TGTGCCAGCAGCTTCCGGGAGAGCTCCTACGAGCAGTACTTC. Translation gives CASSFRESSYEQYF. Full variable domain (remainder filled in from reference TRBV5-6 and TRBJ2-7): DAGVTQSPTHLIKTRGQQVTLRCSPKSGHDTVSWYQQALGQGPQFIFQYYEEEERQRGNFPDRFSGHQFPNYSSELNVNALLLGDSALYLCASSFRESSYEQYFGPGTRLTVT.

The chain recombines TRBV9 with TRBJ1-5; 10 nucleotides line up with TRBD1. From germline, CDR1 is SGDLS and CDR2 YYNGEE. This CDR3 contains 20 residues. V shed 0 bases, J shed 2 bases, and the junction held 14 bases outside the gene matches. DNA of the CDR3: TGTGCCAGCAGCGTAGAAGTCGGGGACAGGGGTGGTAGGGGCAATCAGCCCCAGCATTTT. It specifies CASSVEVGDRGGRGNQPQHF.

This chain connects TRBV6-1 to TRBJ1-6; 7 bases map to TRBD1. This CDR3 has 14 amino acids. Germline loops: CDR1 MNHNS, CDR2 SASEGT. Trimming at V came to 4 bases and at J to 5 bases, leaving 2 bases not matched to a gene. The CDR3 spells CASSAGQNNSPLHF. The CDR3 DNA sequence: TGTGCCAGCAGTGCGGGACAGAATAATTCACCCCTCCACTTT.

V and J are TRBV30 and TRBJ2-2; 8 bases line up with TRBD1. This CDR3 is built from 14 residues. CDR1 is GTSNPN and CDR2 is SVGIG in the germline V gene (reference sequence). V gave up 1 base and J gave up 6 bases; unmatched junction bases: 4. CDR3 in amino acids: CAWSGGQGAGELFF. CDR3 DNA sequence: TGTGCCTGGAGTGGAGGACAGGGAGCCGGGGAGCTGTTTTTT. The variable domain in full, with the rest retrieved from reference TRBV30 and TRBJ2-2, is SQTIHQWPATLVQPVGSPLSLECTVEGTSNPNLYWYRQAAGRGLQLLFYSVGIGQISSEVPQNLSASRPQDRQFILSSKKLLLSDSGFYLCAWSGGQGAGELFFGEGSRLTVL.

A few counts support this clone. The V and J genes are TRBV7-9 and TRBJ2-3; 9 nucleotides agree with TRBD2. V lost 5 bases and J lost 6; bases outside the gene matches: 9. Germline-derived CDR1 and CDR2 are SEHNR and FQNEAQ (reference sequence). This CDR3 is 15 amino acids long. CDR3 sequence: CASSPDSGGRDTQYF. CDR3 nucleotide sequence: TGTGCCAGCAGCCCAGACAGCGGGGGGCGGGATACGCAGTATTTT.

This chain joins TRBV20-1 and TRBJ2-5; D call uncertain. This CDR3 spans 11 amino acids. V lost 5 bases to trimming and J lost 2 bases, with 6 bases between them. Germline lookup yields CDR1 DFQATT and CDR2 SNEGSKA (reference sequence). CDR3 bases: TGCAGTGCTTACAGACAAGAGACCCAGTACTTC. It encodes CSAYRQETQYF.

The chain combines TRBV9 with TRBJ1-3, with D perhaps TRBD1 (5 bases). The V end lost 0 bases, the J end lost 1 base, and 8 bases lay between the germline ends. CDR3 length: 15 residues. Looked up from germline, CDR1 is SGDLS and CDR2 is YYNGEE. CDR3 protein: CASSVDPGSGNTIYF. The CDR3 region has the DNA TGTGCCAGCAGCGTAGATCCAGGGTCTGGAAACACCATATATTTT.

The CDR3 DNA reads as TGCGCCAGCAGCCTCGGACAGGGGGTAAACAATGAGCAGTTCTTC. Translating it yields CASSLGQGVNNEQFF. The rearrangement uses TRBV4-1 and TRBJ2-1, with TRBD1 matching over 10 bases. Germline lookup yields CDR1 MGHRA and CDR2 YSYEKL. Unmatched junction bases numbered 5, after V lost 4 bases and J lost 5 bases. The CDR3 runs to 15 residues.

The CDR3 coding sequence is TGTGCCAGCAGCTTTTCCGGGACAGGGGGCTATAATTCACCCCTCCACTTT. Protein sequence: CASSFSGTGGYNSPLHF. This chain links TRBV7-2 with TRBJ1-6; 11 positions agree with TRBD1. Germline V CDR1 and CDR2: SGHTA, FQGNSA. V was clipped by 3 bases and J by 3 bases; unmatched bases: 4. This CDR3 has 17 amino acids. The full variable domain, in which reference TRBV7-2 and TRBJ1-6 provide the parts outside the CDR3, is GAGVSQSPSNKVTEKGKDVELRCDPISGHTALYWYRQSLGQGLEFLIYFQGNSAPDKSGLPSDRFSAERTGGSVSTLTIQRTQQEDSAVYLCASSFSGTGGYNSPLHFGNGTRLTVT.

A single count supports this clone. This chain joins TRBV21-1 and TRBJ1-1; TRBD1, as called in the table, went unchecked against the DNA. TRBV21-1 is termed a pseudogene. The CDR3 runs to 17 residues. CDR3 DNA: TGTGCCAGCAGCAAAGCGGGGCAGGGGTTAATGAACACTGAAGCTTTCTTT. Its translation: CASSKAGQGLMNTEAFF.

As DNA, the CDR3 is TGCGCCAGCAGTCCGGGACAGAACTATGGCTACACCTTC. It specifies CASSPGQNYGYTF. The rearrangement uses TRBV5-1 and TRBJ1-2, with 7 bases lining up with TRBD1. Trimming cost V 5 bases and J 2 bases; bases outside gene matches: 3. The germline gives CDR1 SGHRS, CDR2 YFSETQ. This CDR3 spans 13 amino acids.

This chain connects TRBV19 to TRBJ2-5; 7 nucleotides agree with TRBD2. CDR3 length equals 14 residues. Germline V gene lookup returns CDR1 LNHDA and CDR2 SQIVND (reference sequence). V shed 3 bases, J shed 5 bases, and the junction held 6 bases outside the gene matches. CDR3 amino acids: CASSITSERETQYF. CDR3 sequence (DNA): TGTGCCAGTAGTATTACTAGCGAGAGGGAGACCCAGTACTTC.

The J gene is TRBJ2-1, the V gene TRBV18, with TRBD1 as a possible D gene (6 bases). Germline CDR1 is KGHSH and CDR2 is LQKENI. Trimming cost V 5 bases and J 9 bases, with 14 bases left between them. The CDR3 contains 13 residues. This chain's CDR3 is CASSEQGYGEQFF. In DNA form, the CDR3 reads TGTGCCAGCTCAGAACAGGGATACGGTGAGCAGTTCTTC.